This is a list of T cell receptor beta chains from one sample in a study of regulatory T cells in long-lasting Graves disease. TCRdb analysed the multiplex PCR reads with MiXCR anew, one entry per CDR3 protein. Of under 500,000 distinct CDR3 sequences in the sample, roughly 20% are singletons; the top ten hold 6.5% to 10%. Sequencing was performed on peripheral blood mononuclear cells (PBMCs), taken when the disease was refractory, from a patient treated with antithyroid drugs. These receptor sequences come from a female donor with Graves disease. CDR3s include the opening cysteine and the closing phenylalanine or tryptophan. D genes are given only for firm matches. Size values are once, few and many counts, or a class for expanded clones, and some rows have none.

clone_size	v_call	d_call	j_call	cdr3_aa	cdr3_nt
.	TRBV7-3	TRBD2	TRBJ2-7	CAGSLTTSAPYEQYF	TGTGCCGGCAGCTTAACGACTAGCGCACCCTACGAGCAGTACTTC
.	TRBV7-8	.	TRBJ1-1	CASSGRVNTEAFF	TGTGCCAGCTCGGGGCGGGTGAACACTGAAGCTTTCTTT
.	TRBV20-1	TRBD1	TRBJ2-7	CSARTGQGASYEQYF	TGCAGTGCTAGGACGGGACAGGGGGCTTCCTACGAGCAGTACTTC
many	TRBV28	TRBD1	TRBJ2-7	CASSLLRGQAYEQYF	TGTGCCAGCAGTTTACTCCGCGGACAGGCCTACGAGCAGTACTTC
few	TRBV5-1	TRBD1	TRBJ2-7	CASSLKGQGVVVSSYEQYF	TGCGCCAGCAGCTTGAAGGGGCAGGGGGTCGTAGTCTCCTCCTACGAGCAGTACTTC
.	TRBV7-9	.	TRBJ2-2	CASSLTGGQYTGELFF	TGTGCCAGCAGCTTAACGGGCGGGCAGTACACCGGGGAGCTGTTTTTT
many	TRBV2	TRBD1	TRBJ2-5	CASRLDRGPRETQYF	TGTGCCAGCAGACTAGACAGGGGGCCGAGAGAGACCCAGTACTTC
many	TRBV2	TRBD1	TRBJ1-1	CASSGDSSGAFF	TGTGCCAGCAGCGGGGACAGCTCTGGAGCTTTCTTT
.	TRBV9	.	TRBJ2-7	CASSVGLGTEGAYEQYF	TGTGCCAGCAGCGTAGGGTTGGGGACGGAGGGGGCTTACGAGCAGTACTTC
once	TRBV4-1	.	TRBJ1-1	CASSQRGRGGKTEAFF	TGCGCCAGCAGCCAAAGGGGGAGAGGAGGGAAAACTGAAGCTTTCTTT
.	TRBV11-3	TRBD1	TRBJ2-7	CASSSGTGGFYEQYF	TGTGCCAGCAGCTCCGGGACAGGGGGCTTCTACGAGCAGTACTTC
many	TRBV15	.	TRBJ1-2	CATSRRGHGYTF	TGTGCCACCAGCAGGCGGGGGCACGGCTACACCTTC
.	TRBV6-1	.	TRBJ1-1	CASSDLGKEAFF	TGTGCCAGCAGTGACTTAGGGAAAGAAGCTTTCTTT
.	TRBV6-1	.	TRBJ1-5	CASHRPGAPQHF	TGTGCCAGCCATCGACCCGGGGCTCCCCAGCATTTT
many	TRBV13	.	TRBJ2-7	CASSDLGSSYEQYF	TGTGCCAGCAGCGACCTCGGGAGCTCCTACGAGCAGTACTTC
.	TRBV19	.	TRBJ2-1	CASSISLSSYNEQFF	TGTGCCAGTAGTATCTCACTTAGCTCCTACAATGAGCAGTTCTTC
few	TRBV19	.	TRBJ2-7	CASSTLSSEQYF	TGTGCCAGTAGTACCCTATCGAGCGAGCAGTACTTC
many	TRBV11-1	TRBD2	TRBJ2-2	CASSLNAASGRASELFF	TGTGCCAGCAGCCTAAACGCCGCTAGCGGGAGGGCCTCGGAGCTGTTTTTT
.	TRBV5-5	.	TRBJ1-2	CASSLSEANYGYTF	TGTGCCAGCAGCTTGTCAGAAGCTAACTATGGCTACACCTTC
.	TRBV14	TRBD1	TRBJ1-1	CASSAGQGTEAFF	TGTGCCAGCAGCGCCGGACAGGGCACTGAAGCTTTCTTT
many	TRBV11-2	.	TRBJ2-5	CASSLRGLEETQYF	TGTGCCAGCAGCTTGAGGGGATTGGAGGAGACCCAGTACTTC
.	TRBV25-1	TRBD1	TRBJ1-1	CASSGTGEFEAFF	TGTGCCAGCAGTGGTACAGGGGAATTTGAAGCTTTCTTT
few	TRBV6-2/TRBV6-3	.	TRBJ1-2	CASTLTGNYGYTF	TGTGCCAGCACCCTAACAGGGAACTATGGCTACACCTTC
few	TRBV28	TRBD2	TRBJ2-3	CASSRLAGGTSTDTQYF	TGTGCCAGCAGTCGACTAGCGGGGGGAACTAGCACAGATACGCAGTATTTT
many	TRBV20-1	TRBD2	TRBJ2-1	CSARGTSGRFYEQFF	TGCAGTGCTAGAGGGACTAGCGGGAGGTTCTATGAGCAGTTCTTC
.	TRBV7-3	TRBD2	TRBJ2-1	CASSQKRGYNEQFF	TGTGCCAGCAGCCAAAAGCGGGGCTACAATGAGCAGTTCTTC
.	TRBV29-1	.	TRBJ2-1	CSVERRTNEQFF	TGCAGCGTAGAACGGAGGACGAATGAGCAGTTCTTC